The rows below give T cell receptor beta chains drawn from one sample of a study of CD4 T cells in relation to SARS-CoV-2 and coronaviruses. Antigens of these TCRs are unknown. Clones were read by immunoSEQ multiplex PCR, and TCRdb kept only the in-frame ones, dropping some. The sample consists of 9,000 to 15,000 clones, roughly 80% of them appearing once. Sequenced input: CD4+ T cells from PBMCs, cultured in vitro. The receptor source for this set is a human donor in good health. Each CDR3 is given with its conserved first and last residue. A row's size may be missing; if present it is once, few, many or a size class.

clone_size	v_call	cdr3_aa
-	TRBV11-2	CASSFSGDNSPLHF
-	TRBV7-9	CASSLATGIDEQFF
few	TRBV19	CASSPATGANTGELFF
-	TRBV7-9	CASPRGAANTGELFF
-	TRBV7-2	CASSPLQETQYF
-	TRBV6-2/TRBV6-3	CASSYGDSGTDTQYF
-	TRBV4-2	CASSQDRRQGAGGYTF
few	TRBV4-1	CASKRGPGLERRDGANVLTF
once	TRBV7-2	CASSLARAGVNTEAFF
once	TRBV2	CASTPTYVQPQHF
few	TRBV19	CASTNRGPESPLHF
-	TRBV10-1	CASSPIPRGYTEAFF
-	TRBV6-2/TRBV6-3	CASSLPMHSGNTIYF
few	TRBV7-3	CASSALLGQPMGGGPGETQYF
-	TRBV3-1/TRBV3-2	CASSQETGWNTGELFF
-	TRBV7-8	CASSWTGAGGAGGTDTQYF
-	TRBV28	CASSPSVAPLHF
-	TRBV5-1	CASSMGARGYGYTF
-	TRBV7-6	CASSLGTSGRALDEQFF
-	TRBV6-2/TRBV6-3	CASSYAQGAGELFF
few	TRBV27	CASSLHGLAPYEQYF
-	TRBV6-5	CASSYWTGGGVYEQYF
-	TRBV9	CASSSLADSGNTIYF
once	TRBV13	CASSRPGTGEYEQYF
-	TRBV6-2/TRBV6-3	CASSYDIVDTEAFF
-	TRBV12-2	CASRLARPRPGLSGNTIYF
-	TRBV4-3	CASSQDPQPTNEKLFF
-	TRBV7-2	CASSPGLAGGGETQYF
-	TRBV5-4	CASSSGLMNTEAFF
-	TRBV6-5	CASSFPPGGETQYF
-	TRBV12-3/TRBV12-4	CASGWGGGYTF
-	TRBV18	CASSPPGTPDTQYF
once	TRBV7-2	CASSLGGSGRGEQYF